This TCR beta chain came from a study of cytomegalovirus exposure and HLA in healthy donors (dated by TCRdb to about 2017). Regarding the complete study: In an earlier analysis of several hundred of the donors, around 290 Gb of sequence data and some 100 million unique TCR beta sequences from about 190 million T cells were reported. Among roughly 400 genotyped donors of the cohort, an average of about 240,000 unique TCR beta nucleotide sequences were sequenced per donor, around 20% of them non-productive. A later analysis re-examined previously published TCR beta repertoires from roughly 650 donors and added high-resolution HLA genotyping to investigate patterns of TCR occurrence. Along with the approximately 700-subject first cohort, a separate validation cohort of some 130 different subjects was used. High-throughput TCR immunosequencing, statistical association of individual TCRs with disease status, and machine learning were combined to predict cytomegalovirus infection status. An earlier analysis of 587 of the donors applied high-throughput TCR beta sequencing to assess whether each TCR beta V gene segment acted as functional or pseudogenic. Typing coverage varied by locus: roughly 629-640 donors for A, B, C, DRB1 and DQB1; roughly 510 for DQA1; more than 600 for DPA1; roughly 470 for DPB1. Alongside the repertoire data, information on donor age, sex, ethnicity and CMV serostatus was compiled. The aim of the study was to test whether cataloging public T cell receptors could identify signatures of past pathogen exposure. The T cell repertoires of around 730 subjects were profiled by immunosequencing and related to cytomegalovirus serostatus. Class I and class II HLA loci were covered by the typing at four-digit resolution. Four or five DR-DQ haplotypes were handled as single units for association and clustering because linkage in the cohort was strong. The later analysis used no new phenotypic data to find candidate immune exposures, relying instead on TCR beta sequences and their occurrence across donors. In a later genetic analysis, genome-wide SNP genotypes for about three fifths of the roughly 670 donors were used, and that subset was treated as a discovery cohort. Of the 300 to 500 genotyped donors, 81% were placed in the genetic ancestry cluster associated with self-reported Caucasian donors. Roughly 300 gigabases of sequencing data and 70 million to 85 million unique TCR sequences were included in an early release covering under 650 HLA-typed donors. Every discovery cohort repertoire had been produced on one sequencing platform. Findings and caveats that apply to the study as a whole: The presence/absence analyses assumed that sequencing depth was roughly uniform across donors, and that assumption may not be true. In the study, roughly 160 TCR beta chains were listed as associated with cytomegalovirus. Across donors, most TCR sequences were observed very rarely, whereas some public TCRs were present in many individuals. A group of highly shared sequence variants was considered likely to be a technical artifact of the sequencing pipeline. According to a later analysis, parvovirus B19, influenza, CMV and Epstein-Barr virus appeared linked to several top co-occurrence clusters. The authors suggested that the approach could potentially be extended to other disease states and immunological phenotypes. Roughly 15 rarely observed V segments, including chromosome 9 orphons, were excluded from the earlier analysis of some 590 of the donors because counts were too low. A later analysis found that HLA-associated TCR beta chains were more clonally expanded and had lower generation probabilities than equally common non-associated chains. Because HLA typing was unavailable for some donors at each locus, only the typed subset was used in association tests. Broadly in line with IMGT annotations, most TCR beta V segments showed up in productive rearrangements about 87% or about 30% of the time in an earlier analysis of 587 of the donors. In vitro tests confirmed that three of the cytomegalovirus-associated TCR beta chains recognize cytomegalovirus antigens. Cytomegalovirus status was reported to be diagnosed by the classifier with high specificity and sensitivity in both the original and validation cohorts. Specific HLA alleles were associated with 15,000 to 20,000 TCR beta sequences at a false discovery rate of 0.05 in a later analysis. In a later analysis, the rate of TCR association differed among HLA loci, with DRB1 alleles having the most associated TCRs and HLA-C alleles having the fewest. V-gene and J-gene trimming of TCR beta chains was associated with a missense DCLRE1C variant in a later genetic analysis, and the association was replicated in an independent cohort. Linkage disequilibrium might explain the correlated functional status among segregating V segments, but an unknown experimental factor could not be excluded. A further reported finding was that TCR beta sequences accurately predicted the HLA-A and HLA-B alleles for most subjects in the first cohort. For the cohort, immune exposure information was limited to CMV serostatus. Only TCR beta chains were sequenced in this cohort, and the absence of alpha or paired-chain data limited detectable features. When HLA alleles, especially DR and DQ, strongly co-occurred, TCR associations were difficult to assign to individual alleles. A later genetic analysis reported fewer N-insertions in productive TCRs among donors in an Asian-associated ancestry cluster than the roughly 690-donor mean. According to a later analysis, most CMV-associated TCR beta chains appeared to be HLA-restricted, and the HLA associations seemed to be driven largely by CMV exposure.

This clone was found a few times. Its target antigen remains unknown. No per-base quality is available; no much larger clone lies one base away. The cohort consisted of hundreds of healthy bone marrow donors. At the time of sampling, every cohort member was nominally healthy, though immune exposures that went unrecorded were likely present. The donor was CMV seronegative and was included in the group of 352 seronegative cohort members. Every donor gave a peripheral blood sample, and the peripheral blood mononuclear cells from that sample were used for TCR beta sequencing. Genomic DNA was extracted from the blood cell samples with the Qiagen DNeasy Blood Extraction Kit. To prepare the library, the immunoSEQ multiplex PCR assay was applied. The multiplex PCR relied on a mix of 60 forward primers for TCR Vbeta segments and 13 reverse primers for TCR Jbeta segments. A multiplex PCR assay on genomic DNA amplified the CDR3 region of rearranged TCR beta genes. The amplified TCR beta libraries were sequenced on the Illumina HiSeq System as 87-base-pair reads. Turning to the authors' computational methods: A later analysis counted tens of millions of unique TCR beta chains across the 550 to 700 repertoires, and 9 million to 14 million of these chains were shared by at least two donors. To remove PCR and sequencing errors, raw reads were error-corrected and collapsed into unique sequences using a nearest-neighbor algorithm that merged closely related sequences. To assign V, D and J gene segments, CDR3 sequences were aligned to IMGT reference sequences. For a sequence to be retained, at least a six-nucleotide match to both a V gene segment and a J gene segment was required. Rearrangements were classified as productive when the CDR3 lacked stop codons and remained in frame with V and J, and all other rearrangements were classified as non-productive. CDR3 was defined by IMGT convention, running from the second conserved V-encoded cysteine to the conserved J-encoded phenylalanine. The earlier analysis of about 640 of the donors excluded any sequence lacking an unambiguous match to a single V gene segment. An earlier analysis of under 750 of the donors called V segments functional above 56.7% productive rearrangements and segregating when the between-donor standard deviation exceeded 5%. A statistical classification framework was built to diagnose cytomegalovirus status from the catalog of TCR beta chain sequences. In a later analysis, V and J genes were assigned by comparing TCR nucleotide sequences against IMGT/GENE-DB human TR gene sequences. In a later analysis, CDR3 sequences and most-parsimonious VDJ recombination scenarios were assigned using the TCRdist pipeline. A later analysis defined each TCR beta chain by its CDR3 amino acid sequence plus V-gene family, and excluded reads lacking a unique V-gene family. In a later analysis, around 600 highly shared, low-generation-probability nucleotide sequences were removed to address suspected cross-contamination and a sequencing artifact. For each public chain, a later analysis derived a clonal expansion index from normalized ranks of inferred template counts within each repertoire. In a later analysis, generation probabilities were computed with a VDJ recombination model fitted to out-of-frame rearrangements, and the resulting probabilities were checked against IGoR. In a later analysis, TCR-TCR, TCR-HLA and TCR-CMV co-occurrence was scored with hypergeometric tests, and a repertoire-size bias correction was applied to TCR pairs. To estimate false discovery rates, a later analysis permuted the HLA or CMV assignments 20 times. In a later analysis, co-occurring TCRs were grouped using DBSCAN, and TCRdist sequence similarity was added for clustering within HLA-allele-positive subsets. For co-occurrence clustering, repertoires with fewer than 30,000 or more than 120,000 public chains were excluded, along with 4 to 6 repertoires with anomalous nucleotide sharing. As stored in TCRdb, this immuneACCESS dataset retains in-frame rearrangements with V and J assigned. A fraction of the clones does not appear; measured against another copy, unresolved V genes explain less than half of the discrepancy, and the remainder lacks a known reason. For V, J and clone size, that table is used; D and trimming come from the DNA. Present in this sample are about 150,000 clones, 80% of which were seen just once. The leading ten clones occupy around 15% of the sample.

The receptor comes from a middle-aged woman in good health and CMV-seronegative. The sequencing sample was made of PBMCs.

The CDR3 in this case is CAWSVSRREELFF. The sequenced DNA: TGTGCCTGGAGTGTATCCCGGAGGGAGGAGCTGTTTTTT. The chain couples TRBV30 to TRBJ2-2; TRBD2 might be the D gene, on 6 matching bases. CDR1 and CDR2 (GTSNPN, SVGIG) derive from the germline V gene (reference sequence). Counted from cysteine to phenylalanine, this CDR3 has 13 amino acids. CDR3 DNA only is kept here, 39 bases in frame from base 1. The V and J ends are trimmed by 0 bases and 10 bases, leaving 12 bases between them.